Below are 3 T cell receptor beta chains sequenced from a single sample in a study of OX40 agonist ivuxolimab in advanced cancers. The protocol was immunoSEQ multiplex PCR, while the TCRdb copy is restricted to in-frame clones and leaves out a portion. Of fewer than 70,000 clones listed, 80% to 90% are singletons. The sequences come from CD4+ or CD8+ T cells sorted from blood, collected in a trial of the OX40 agonist ivuxolimab. The receptors stem from an adult with an advanced solid tumor such as melanoma, head and neck, liver or kidney cancer.

The chain links TRBV5-1 to TRBJ2-1, with 7 nucleotides matching TRBD1. Germline assignment: CDR1 SGHRS and CDR2 YFSETQ. V shed 4 bases, J shed 4 bases, and the junction held 5 bases outside the gene matches. This CDR3 has 14 amino acids. CDR3 coding DNA: TGCGCCAGCAGCACACAGGGGCGGTACAATGAGCAGTTCTTC. This gives the protein CASSTQGRYNEQFF. Full variable domain (missing parts from reference TRBV5-1 and TRBJ2-1): KAGVTQTPRYLIKTRGQQVTLSCSPISGHRSVSWYQQTPGQGLQFLFEYFSETQRNKGNFPGRFSGRQFSNSRSEMNVSTLELGDSALYLCASSTQGRYNEQFFGPGTRLTVL.

This sequence joins TRBV25-1 and TRBJ2-7, with a tentative D call TRBD1 (5 bases). The germline CDR1 and CDR2 sequences are MGHDK and SYGVNS. Trimming left V 5 bases short and J 7 bases short, with 12 bases between. CDR3 length equals 12 residues. The CDR3 DNA reads TGTGCCAGCAGTCAGGGCTATCGGGAGCAGTACTTC. Protein product: CASSQGYREQYF.

This chain connects TRBV7-3 to TRBJ2-1; either TRBD1 or TRBD2 may fit D (6 bases each). CDR1 and CDR2 (germline): SGHTA, FQGTGA. This CDR3 contains 16 residues. V dropped 4 bases and J dropped 6 bases, with 19 bases sitting between them. CDR3: CASSYLEGGSGNEQFF. The CDR3 DNA reads TGTGCCAGCAGCTACCTCGAGGGGGGTTCAGGCAATGAGCAGTTCTTC.